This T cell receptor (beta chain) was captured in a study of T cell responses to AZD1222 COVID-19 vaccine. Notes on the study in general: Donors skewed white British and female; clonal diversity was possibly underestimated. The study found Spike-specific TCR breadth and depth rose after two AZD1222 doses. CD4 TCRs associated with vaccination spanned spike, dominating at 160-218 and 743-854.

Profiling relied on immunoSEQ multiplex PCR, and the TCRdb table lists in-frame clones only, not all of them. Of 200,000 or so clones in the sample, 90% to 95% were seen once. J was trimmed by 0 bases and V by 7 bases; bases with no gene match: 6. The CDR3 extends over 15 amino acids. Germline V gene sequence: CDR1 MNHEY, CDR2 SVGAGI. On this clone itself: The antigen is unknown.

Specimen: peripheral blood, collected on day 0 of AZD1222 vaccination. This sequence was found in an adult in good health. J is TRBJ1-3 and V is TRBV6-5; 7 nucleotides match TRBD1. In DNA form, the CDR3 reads TGTGCCAGCAAACGGCCAGGGGGCTCTGGAAACACCATATATTTT. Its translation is CASKRPGGSGNTIYF.